A single sample is the source of the 23 T cell receptor beta chains below, sequenced in a study of T cell repertoires in cytomegalovirus infection. TCRdb reprocessed the reads via MiXCR and lists one record per CDR3 protein. This repertoire shows roughly 250,000 distinct CDR3 sequences, roughly an eighth found once; its top ten account for 1.5% to 2%. The specimen was PBMCs. The origin of the receptors is a human donor in good health (CMV status not recorded). Some clones in this sample may be carry-over from other donors' samples.

This clonotype has ten or more counts. The chain carries TRBV19 and TRBJ2-7; D ambiguous. CDR1 and CDR2 from the germline V gene are LNHDA and SQIVND (reference sequence). This CDR3 comprises 14 residues. Trimming left V 4 bases short and J 0 bases short, with 10 bases between. CDR3 region: CASSTPGASYEQYF. In nucleotides, the CDR3 is TGTGCCAGTAGTACACCAGGTGCCTCCTACGAGCAGTACTTC.

This clonotype was observed many times. The chain is built from TRBV6-1 and TRBJ1-1; D may be TRBD1 (5 bases). The CDR3 spans 16 residues. Germline V gene lookup returns CDR1 MNHNS and CDR2 SASEGT. V was clipped by 6 bases and J by 0 bases, with 17 bases between them. The CDR3 bases are TGTGCCAGCAGCCGATTCGAAGGGGCCCTGAACACTGAAGCTTTCTTT. Its protein is CASSRFEGALNTEAFF.

This clonotype was detected once. The DNA for the CDR3 is TGTGCCTGGAGTGGAGGGGGGGGCGATCAGCCCCAGCATTTT. Encoded protein: CAWSGGGGDQPQHF. The rearrangement uses TRBV30 and TRBJ1-5, with D possibly matching TRBD1 (6 bases). With 1 base removed from V and 5 bases from J, the gap between germline ends came to 12 bases. The CDR3 spans 14 residues. Germline V gene sequence: CDR1 GTSNPN, CDR2 SVGIG (reference sequence). Together with reference TRBV30 and TRBJ1-5, the CDR3 gives the full variable domain: SQTIHQWPATLVQPVGSPLSLECTVEGTSNPNLYWYRQAAGRGLQLLFYSVGIGQISSEVPQNLSASRPQDRQFILSSKKLLLSDSGFYLCAWSGGGGDQPQHFGDGTRLSIL.

This clonotype was observed at least ten times. V usage is TRBV7-9 and J usage is TRBJ2-1; TRBD2 matches at 7 bases. Germline CDR1 is SEHNR and CDR2 is FQNEAQ (reference sequence). J lost 0 bases, V lost 4 bases, and 9 bases had no gene match. The CDR3 has 17 amino acids. CDR3 in amino acids: CASSSTPGGSSYNEQFF. For the CDR3, the DNA is TGTGCCAGCAGCTCCACCCCGGGGGGAAGCTCCTACAATGAGCAGTTCTTC.

This clonotype has a count of ten or more. The J gene is TRBJ2-4, the V gene TRBV28, with TRBD2 matching over 11 bases. Looked up from germline, CDR1 is MDHEN and CDR2 is SYDVKM. Trimming removed 3 bases from V and 0 bases from J; junction bases left unmatched: 7. The CDR3 covers 18 residues. Written as DNA, the CDR3 is TGTGCCAGCAGTTTTGCGACTAGCGGGGACCTAGCCAAAAACATTCAGTACTTC. This gives the protein CASSFATSGDLAKNIQYF.

The rearrangement joins TRBV6-2 or TRBV6-3 to TRBJ2-7; D is perhaps TRBD2 (5 bases). V was shortened by 5 bases and J by 5 bases, with 13 bases between the two germline ends. The CDR3 length is 13 residues. Germline CDR1 and CDR2: MNHEY and SVGEGT. The CDR3 sequence is CASSDPNSDEQYF. CDR3 nucleotide sequence: TGTGCCAGCAGTGACCCTAATAGCGACGAGCAGTACTTC.

This clonotype showed up just a few times. This sequence joins TRBV4-1 and TRBJ1-2; the D gene is possibly TRBD1 (6 bases). The CDR3 consists of 14 residues. Germline values: CDR1 MGHRA, CDR2 YSYEKL. Trimming left V 0 bases short and J 4 bases short, with 9 bases between. This CDR3 is CASSQDPGVYGYTF. DNA of the CDR3: TGCGCCAGCAGCCAAGATCCAGGGGTCTATGGCTACACCTTC.

This clonotype was found a few times. The J gene is TRBJ1-2, the V gene TRBV11-3; 7 bases align to TRBD1. V shed 4 bases and J 2 bases; nucleotides not matched to a gene: 13. The CDR3 spans 17 residues. From germline, CDR1 is SGHNT and CDR2 YENEEA. The CDR3 is CASSSSTGWGENYGYTF. CDR3 in DNA: TGTGCCAGCAGCTCCTCGACAGGGTGGGGCGAAAACTATGGCTACACCTTC.

This clonotype has a count of ten or more. The chain employs TRBV7-2 and TRBJ2-1; D is uncertain. This CDR3 spans 16 amino acids. Germline values: CDR1 SGHTA, CDR2 FQGNSA. V shed 1 base and J shed 0 bases, with 10 bases lying between them. The CDR3 DNA reads as TGTGCCAGCAGCTTAGTCCGTCAGGTCTCCTACAATGAGCAGTTCTTC. This codes for CASSLVRQVSYNEQFF. The variable domain in full, with the rest retrieved from reference TRBV7-2 and TRBJ2-1, is GAGVSQSPSNKVTEKGKDVELRCDPISGHTALYWYRQSLGQGLEFLIYFQGNSAPDKSGLPSDRFSAERTGGSVSTLTIQRTQQEDSAVYLCASSLVRQVSYNEQFFGPGTRLTVL.

The rearrangement uses TRBV6-2 or TRBV6-3 and TRBJ2-3; no clear D. Trimming removed 4 bases at V and 5 bases at J, with 19 bases between. The length of the CDR3 is 16 residues. CDR1 and CDR2 from the germline V gene are MNHEY and SVGEGT. The CDR3 coding sequence is TGTGCCAGCAGTTCTCGGACCGTCTCCTCTAGAGATACGCAGTATTTT. Its translation is CASSSRTVSSRDTQYF.

J is TRBJ2-5 and V is TRBV5-1; a weak D match, TRBD2 (6 bases). Germline V CDR1 and CDR2: SGHRS, YFSETQ. Trimming stripped 6 bases from V and 2 bases from J, with 14 bases between. This CDR3 has 14 residues. This chain's CDR3 is CASTAAGTQETQYF. The CDR3 DNA reads as TGCGCCAGCACCGCTGCGGGAACTCAAGAGACCCAGTACTTC. The full variable domain, completed using reference TRBV5-1 and TRBJ2-5, is KAGVTQTPRYLIKTRGQQVTLSCSPISGHRSVSWYQQTPGQGLQFLFEYFSETQRNKGNFPGRFSGRQFSNSRSEMNVSTLELGDSALYLCASTAAGTQETQYFGPGTRLLVL.

This clonotype was found many times. J is TRBJ1-1 and V is TRBV7-2; D might be TRBD1 (5 bases). Looked up from germline, CDR1 is SGHTA and CDR2 is FQGNSA. Trimming cost V 0 bases and J 7 bases, with 12 bases left between them. The CDR3 extends over 14 amino acids. The CDR3 nucleotides are TGTGCCAGCAGCTTAGCCAGGGCCTTACGTGAAGCTTTCTTT. This sequence encodes CASSLARALREAFF.

Many counts were recorded for this clonotype. The chain combines TRBV7-2 with TRBJ2-5; D possibly corresponds to TRBD2 (6 bases). This CDR3 region has 16 residues. Trimming left V 4 bases short and J 5 bases short, with 20 bases between. Germline CDR1 is SGHTA and CDR2 is FQGNSA. CDR3 nucleotide sequence: TGTGCCAGCAGCTCCGCCGGAGGGGCTTGGGAGGAGACCCAGTACTTC. This codes for CASSSAGGAWEETQYF.

The rearrangement links TRBV20-1 to TRBJ2-1; weak D call: TRBD2 (6 bases). CDR3 size: 14 residues. The V end was cut by 6 bases, the J end by 10 bases, with 22 bases between. Germline CDR1 DFQATT, CDR2 SNEGSKA (reference sequence). CDR3 sequence reads: CSADRDFGRGEQFF. CDR3 coding DNA: TGCAGTGCGGATCGGGACTTTGGGCGGGGAGAGCAGTTCTTC.

This clonotype was counted between two and nine times. The J gene is TRBJ1-1, the V gene TRBV29-1; unclear D gene. Trimming took 1 base from V and 5 from J, leaving 14 bases between them. The CDR3 extends over 14 amino acids. The germline V gene encodes CDR1 SQVTM and CDR2 ANQGSEA. Here the CDR3 DNA reads TGCAGCGTTGAAGGTTTAGCGGTGGGAACTGAAGCTTTCTTT. It specifies CSVEGLAVGTEAFF.

A note on this clonotype: Compared with germline, one end of the junction differs, possibly owing to a read error. The chain is built from TRBV24-1 and TRBJ2-1; 14 nucleotides align to TRBD2. In germline, CDR1 is KGHDR, CDR2 SFDVKD. The CDR3 length is 20 residues. The CDR3 sequence is CATSDPGTSGRRSGSNGQFF. CDR3 DNA: TGTGCCACCAGTGATCCCGGGACTAGCGGGAGACGGTCGGGGTCCAATGGGCAGTTCTTC.

This clonotype was counted many times. The rearrangement joins TRBV7-2 to TRBJ1-2; D is unresolved. The CDR3 contains 13 residues. V lost 4 bases, J lost 2 bases, and 8 bases lay in between. Germline values: CDR1 SGHTA, CDR2 FQGNSA. For the CDR3, the DNA is TGTGCCAGCAGCTACACAGCCAACTATGGCTACACCTTC. Amino acid sequence: CASSYTANYGYTF.

V gene TRBV20-1 combines with J gene TRBJ2-1, with 16 bases that match TRBD2. Germline lookup yields CDR1 DFQATT and CDR2 SNEGSKA (reference sequence). The CDR3 has 17 residues. J lost 0 bases, V lost 3 bases, and 2 bases had no gene match. The CDR3 sequence: CSARGLAGGTSYNEQFF. CDR3 coding DNA: TGCAGTGCTAGGGGACTAGCGGGAGGGACCTCCTACAATGAGCAGTTCTTC.

This clonotype was detected ten times or more. The DNA for the CDR3 is TGTGCCAGCAGCGTAGGGACTGATGGCTACACCTTC. Amino acid sequence: CASSVGTDGYTF. The rearrangement joins TRBV7-2 to TRBJ1-2; weak D call: TRBD1 (5 bases). V was shortened by 5 bases and J by 6 bases, with 10 bases between the two germline ends. Germline V gene data show CDR1 as SGHTA and CDR2 as FQGNSA. The CDR3 length is 12 residues.

The CDR3 spells CASSLDSSDAEAFF. The CDR3 coding sequence is TGTGCCAGCAGCTTAGACTCTTCGGACGCTGAAGCTTTCTTT. The rearrangement joins TRBV7-9 to TRBJ1-1, with D unclear. Germline V gives CDR1 SEHNR, CDR2 FQNEAQ (reference sequence). The length of the CDR3 is 14 residues. Trimming removed 1 base at V and 6 bases at J, with 12 bases between. The full variable domain, rest sourced from reference TRBV7-9 and TRBJ1-1, is DTGVSQNPRHKITKRGQNVTFRCDPISEHNRLYWYRQTLGQGPEFLTYFQNEAQLEKSRLLSDRFSAERPKGSFSTLEIQRTEQGDSAMYLCASSLDSSDAEAFFGQGTRLTVV.

In its sample, this clonotype was seen many times. The genes are TRBV7-2 and TRBJ2-3; D uncertain. The CDR3 totals 12 residues. Germline CDR1 is SGHTA and CDR2 is FQGNSA. With 3 bases removed from V and 4 bases from J, the gap between germline ends came to 5 bases. CDR3 residues: CASSLDADTQYF. CDR3 nucleotides: TGTGCCAGCAGCTTGGACGCAGATACGCAGTATTTT.

This clonotype was seen more than once but under ten times. This rearrangement joins TRBV29-1 to TRBJ2-3, with D possibly being TRBD1 (6 bases). In germline, CDR1 is SQVTM, CDR2 ANQGSEA. The CDR3 is 15 residues long. V dropped 5 bases and J dropped 1 base, with 16 bases sitting between them. The CDR3 coding sequence is TGCAGCGTTTATAGGACAGTCTCCCGCACAGATACGCAGTATTTT. Translation gives CSVYRTVSRTDTQYF.

This clonotype has at least ten counts. V gene TRBV7-8 combines with J gene TRBJ1-2; TRBD1 agrees at 8 bases. In germline, CDR1 is SGHVS, CDR2 FQNEAQ. With 1 base clipped from V and 6 bases from J, the junction kept 1 base outside the gene matches. CDR3 length: 13 amino acids. The CDR3 reads CASSLVDRDGYTF. The CDR3 DNA is TGTGCCAGCAGCTTAGTGGACAGGGATGGCTACACCTTC.